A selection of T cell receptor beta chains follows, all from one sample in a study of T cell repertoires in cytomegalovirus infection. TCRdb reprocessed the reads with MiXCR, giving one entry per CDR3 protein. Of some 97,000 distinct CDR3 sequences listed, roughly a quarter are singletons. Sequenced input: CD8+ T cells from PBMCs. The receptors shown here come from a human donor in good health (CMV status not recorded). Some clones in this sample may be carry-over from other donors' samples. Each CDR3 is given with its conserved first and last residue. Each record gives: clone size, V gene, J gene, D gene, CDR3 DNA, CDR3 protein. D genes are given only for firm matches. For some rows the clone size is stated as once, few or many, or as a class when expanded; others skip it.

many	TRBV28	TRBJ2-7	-	TGTGCCAGCAGTCTCGCAGGGCGACCCTACGAGCAGTACTTC	CASSLAGRPYEQYF
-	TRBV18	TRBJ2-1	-	TGTGCCAGCGGGACGGCGGGCAATGAGCAGTTCTTC	CASGTAGNEQFF
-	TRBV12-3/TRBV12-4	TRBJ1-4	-	TGTGCCAGCAGTTTTACGGACAGTACTGATGAAAAACTGTTTTTT	CASSFTDSTDEKLFF
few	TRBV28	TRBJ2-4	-	TGTGCCAGCAGTTTACCCAGGGAAATAGAAAACATTCAGTACTTC	CASSLPREIENIQYF
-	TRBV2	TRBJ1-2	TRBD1	TGTGCCAGCAGTGAATATCGGACAGGGCCCTATGGCTACACCTTC	CASSEYRTGPYGYTF
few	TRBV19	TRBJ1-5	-	TGTGCCAGTAGTCCCCGGACGGAAGGGGGTCAGCCCCAGCATTTT	CASSPRTEGGQPQHF
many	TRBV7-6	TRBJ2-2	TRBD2	TGTGCCAGCAGCTCCCTAATACCTCTACTAGCGGGTTCCGCTCCGAACACCGGGGAGCTGTTTTTT	CASSSLIPLLAGSAPNTGELFF
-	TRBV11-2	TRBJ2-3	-	TGTGCCAGCAGCTCACCTCCCCATGGGGTAGTTACGCAGTATTTT	CASSSPPHGVVTQYF
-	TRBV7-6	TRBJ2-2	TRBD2	TGTGCCAGCAGCCCCTGGGGAGGGGTGGGTACCGGGGAGCTGTTTTTT	CASSPWGGVGTGELFF
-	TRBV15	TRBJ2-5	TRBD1	TGTGCCACCAGCAGAGATAACGACAGGGGATTCCAAGAGACCCAGTACTTC	CATSRDNDRGFQETQYF
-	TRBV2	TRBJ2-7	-	TGTGCCAGCAGTGAAGGGCAAGCGGGTACCTACGAGCAGTACTTC	CASSEGQAGTYEQYF
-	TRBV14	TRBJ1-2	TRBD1	TGTGCCAGCAGCCTCGAGGGACAGTCTGGCTACACCTTC	CASSLEGQSGYTF
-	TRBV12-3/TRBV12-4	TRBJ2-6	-	TGTGCCAGCAGTCGCCGGGGTTCTGGGGCCAACGTCCTGACTTTC	CASSRRGSGANVLTF
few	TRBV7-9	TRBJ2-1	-	TGTGCCAGCAGCTTACGCTCCTACAATGAGCAGTTCTTC	CASSLRSYNEQFF
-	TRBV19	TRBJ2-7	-	TGTGCCAGTAGTCCTCGTGGCTCCCCCCTTGCCGAGCAGTACTTC	CASSPRGSPLAEQYF
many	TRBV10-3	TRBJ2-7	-	TGTGCCATCAGTGATACCGATTACGAGCAGTACTTC	CAISDTDYEQYF
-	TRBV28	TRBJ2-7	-	TGTGCCAGCAGTACCCTCTTGGGGAGCTACGAGCAGTACTTC	CASSTLLGSYEQYF
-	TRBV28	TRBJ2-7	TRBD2	TGTGCCAGCAGATGGGAGGGAGCCGAGCAGTACTTC	CASRWEGAEQYF
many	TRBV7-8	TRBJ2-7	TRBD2	TGTGCCAGCAGAATCGGGGGGGGCTACGAGCAGTACTTC	CASRIGGGYEQYF
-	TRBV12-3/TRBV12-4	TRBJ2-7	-	TGTGCCAGCAGTTTCCTCAACCCCTACGAGCAGTACTTC	CASSFLNPYEQYF
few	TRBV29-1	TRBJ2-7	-	TGCAGCGTTGTTAGCTCCCAATCCTACGAGCAGTACTTC	CSVVSSQSYEQYF
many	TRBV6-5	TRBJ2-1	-	TGTGCCAGCAGTTACAACGATGGGAATGAGCAGTTCTTC	CASSYNDGNEQFF
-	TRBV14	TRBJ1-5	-	TGTGCCAGCAGCCAACAGGTGAATCAGCCCCAGCATTTT	CASSQQVNQPQHF
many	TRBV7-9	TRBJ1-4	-	TGTGCCAGCAAGGACAGCCAGAATGAAAAACTGTTTTTT	CASKDSQNEKLFF
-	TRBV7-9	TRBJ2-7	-	TGTGCCAGCAGCTTAACGGGGGGCGAGGAGCAGTACTTC	CASSLTGGEEQYF
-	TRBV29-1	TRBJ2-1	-	TGCAGCGTTGATTCGGTGGCCCCTCCCCCCCAATACAATGAGCAGTTCTTC	CSVDSVAPPPQYNEQFF
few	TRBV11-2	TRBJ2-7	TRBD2	TGTGCCAGCAGCTTAGGAGGCGTGACTAGCGGGATATGTTGGGAGCAGTACTTC	CASSLGGVTSGICWEQYF
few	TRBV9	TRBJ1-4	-	TGTGCCAGCAGCGCCTTCTCAGACGGTCGGGAAAAACTGTTTTTT	CASSAFSDGREKLFF
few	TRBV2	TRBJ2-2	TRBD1	TGTGCCAGCAGAACGACAGGGGGCATGGACGGGGAGCTGTTTTTT	CASRTTGGMDGELFF
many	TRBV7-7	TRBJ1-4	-	TGTGCTAGCAGCTTGGGCCCTCCGGGTGAAAAACTGTTTTTT	CASSLGPPGEKLFF
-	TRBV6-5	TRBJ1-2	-	TGTGCCAGCAGTTTAACCTTTAATCTCAACTATGGCTACACCTTC	CASSLTFNLNYGYTF
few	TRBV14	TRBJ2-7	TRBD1	TGTGCCAGCAGACACGGGACAGGGGGAGCCGAGCAGTACTTC	CASRHGTGGAEQYF
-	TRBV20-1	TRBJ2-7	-	TGCAGTGCTAGAGATCTCTTGGGAGCATTCCACGAGCAGTACTTC	CSARDLLGAFHEQYF
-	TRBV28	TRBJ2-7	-	TGTGCCAGCACCTTTGGGACAAACTACGAGCAGTACTTC	CASTFGTNYEQYF
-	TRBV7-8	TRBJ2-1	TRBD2	TGTGCCAGCAGCTTATCGGGAGGGACCCACAATGAGCAGTTCTTC	CASSLSGGTHNEQFF
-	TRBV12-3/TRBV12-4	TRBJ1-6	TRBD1	TGTGCCAGCAGTCCAGGACAGGGGGCTTCACCCCTCCACTTT	CASSPGQGASPLHF
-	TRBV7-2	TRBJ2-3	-	TGTGCCAGCAGCTTAGTTGGCTCTTGGGGGCGAAGCACAGATACGCAGTATTTT	CASSLVGSWGRSTDTQYF
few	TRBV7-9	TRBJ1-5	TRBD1	TGTGCCAGCAGTATAGGACAGGGGCTTCATCAGCCCCAGCATTTT	CASSIGQGLHQPQHF
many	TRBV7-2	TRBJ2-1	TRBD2	TGTGCCAGCAGCCACCCGACTAGCCGGAGCTCCTACAATGAGCAGTTCTTC	CASSHPTSRSSYNEQFF
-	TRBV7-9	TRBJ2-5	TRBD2	TGTGCCAGCAGCTTAGAAGGGACTAGCGGGAAAAACCAAGAGACCCAGTACTTC	CASSLEGTSGKNQETQYF
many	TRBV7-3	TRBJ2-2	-	TGTGCCAGCAGCTTAGGCGGGCGAGGGACCGGGGAGCTGTTTTTT	CASSLGGRGTGELFF
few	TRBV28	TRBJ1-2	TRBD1	TGTGCCAGCAGCAAGGACAGGGAGCTCAACTATGGCTACACCTTC	CASSKDRELNYGYTF
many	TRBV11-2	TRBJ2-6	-	TGTGCCAGCAGCCAAACTGCACCCTCCGTGGCCAACGTCCTGACTTTC	CASSQTAPSVANVLTF
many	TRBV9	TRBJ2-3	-	TGTGCCAGCAGCCAGAATCGGGGGGCGACAGATACGCAGTATTTT	CASSQNRGATDTQYF
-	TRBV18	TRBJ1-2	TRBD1	TGTGCCAGCTCACCTTCCCGGGACAGACACTATGGCTACACCTTC	CASSPSRDRHYGYTF
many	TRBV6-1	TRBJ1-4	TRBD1	TGTGCCAGCAGTGAAGGACAGGGGAATGAAAAACTGTTTTTT	CASSEGQGNEKLFF
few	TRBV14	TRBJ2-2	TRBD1	TGTGCCAGCAGCCAAGATACGCAGGGGGCGTACACCGGGGAGCTGTTTTTT	CASSQDTQGAYTGELFF
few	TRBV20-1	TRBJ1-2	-	TGCAGTGCTAGAGATGCGGGAGACTATGGCTACACCTTC	CSARDAGDYGYTF
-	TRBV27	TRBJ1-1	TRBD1	TGTGCCAGCAGTTTATTTTCAGGGGGCCGCGCTGAAGCTTTCTTT	CASSLFSGGRAEAFF
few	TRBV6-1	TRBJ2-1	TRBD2	TGTGCCAGCGCCCCGGGGGTGGGGGCTAGCGGGTCCTACAATGAGCAGTTCTTC	CASAPGVGASGSYNEQFF
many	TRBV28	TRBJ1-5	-	TGTGCCAGCAGCCCCGATAGCAATCAGCCCCAGCATTTT	CASSPDSNQPQHF
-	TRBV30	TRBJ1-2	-	TGTGCCTGGAGTGGAGGGGACGGCTATGGCTACACCTTC	CAWSGGDGYGYTF